Presented here are 8 T cell receptor beta chains from one specimen sequenced in a study of monozygotic twins with inflammatory bowel disease. TCRdb re-analyzed the 5' RACE reads; it lists each CDR3 protein once, without DNA. The sample has under 200,000 distinct CDR3 sequences. The specimen sequenced was blood. The receptors were gathered from a human donor with ulcerative colitis or Crohn's disease, or a healthy co-twin of an affected twin (not recorded which).

This chain joins TRBV18 and TRBJ2-5. The CDR3 runs to 14 residues. Germline assignment: CDR1 KGHSH and CDR2 LQKENI. CDR3 loop: CASSPEMWSETQYF.

J is TRBJ2-1 and V is TRBV3-1; the D gene TCRdb calls, TRBD1, cannot be checked with no DNA. Germline CDR1 is LGHDT and CDR2 is YNNKEL (reference sequence). The CDR3 consists of 18 residues. The CDR3 here is CASSQEAGVLPFYNEQFF.

This rearrangement joins TRBV12-3 or TRBV12-4 to TRBJ2-7; the D call of TRBD2 rests on TCRdb alone, since no DNA is present to check it. This CDR3 contains 14 residues. The chain's CDR3 is CASSLEGFSYEQYF.

J is TRBJ1-6 and V is TRBV12-3 or TRBV12-4; TCRdb outputs TRBD1, but without DNA this stays unchecked. The CDR3 covers 14 residues. The CDR3 loop is CASTRDGEYSPLHF.

The chain carries TRBV18 and TRBJ2-5. The CDR3 sequence is 14 residues long. Germline V gives CDR1 KGHSH, CDR2 LQKENI. Here the CDR3 reads CASSPKGGEETQYF. Full variable domain (remainder filled in from reference TRBV18 and TRBJ2-5): NAGVMQNPRHLVRRRGQEARLRCSPMKGHSHVYWYRQLPEEGLKFMVYLQKENIIDESGMPKERFSAEFPKEGPSILRIQQVVRGDSAAYFCASSPKGGEETQYFGPGTRLLVL.

The chain joins TRBV5-1 to TRBJ2-7; lacking DNA, the TRBD1 call made by TCRdb goes unchecked. The CDR3 loop spans 15 amino acids. In germline, CDR1 is SGHRS, CDR2 YFSETQ. CDR3 in amino acids: CASSLTGTGGAEQYF. Complete variable domain (other parts from reference TRBV5-1 and TRBJ2-7): KAGVTQTPRYLIKTRGQQVTLSCSPISGHRSVSWYQQTPGQGLQFLFEYFSETQRNKGNFPGRFSGRQFSNSRSEMNVSTLELGDSALYLCASSLTGTGGAEQYFGPGTRLTVT.

The chain couples TRBV27 to TRBJ2-1; TCRdb outputs TRBD2, but without DNA this stays unchecked. Per germline, CDR1 MNHEY and CDR2 SMNVEV (reference sequence). The CDR3 covers 16 residues. The CDR3 is CASGATRRGAYNEQFF.

V gene TRBV28 combines with J gene TRBJ1-1; TCRdb calls TRBD1, which cannot be checked without DNA. Germline V gene lookup returns CDR1 MDHEN and CDR2 SYDVKM. The CDR3 is made up of 14 amino acids. CDR3: CASSSGRVHTEAFF.